These T cell receptor beta chains were read from a single sample in a study of read filtering for tumor transcriptome and immune sequencing. Via MiXCR, TCRdb re-called the reads, giving one row per CDR3 protein. The data hold more than 45,000 distinct CDR3 sequences, with about 12% observed a single time. Sequencing was performed on a population of CD138-negative cells sorted from bone marrow. The receptor set was obtained from a donor aged 40 or older with multiple myeloma. Each CDR3 is given with its conserved first and last residue. D genes are given only for firm matches. Size values are once, few and many counts, or a class for expanded clones, and some rows have none.

V gene: TRBV30
J gene: TRBJ2-2
D gene: NA
clone size: many
CDR3 DNA: TGTGCCTGGAAACCCGGGCTCCCGGCTGGGGAGCTGTTTTTT
CDR3 protein: CAWKPGLPAGELFF

V gene: TRBV27
J gene: TRBJ1-1
D gene: NA
clone size: many
CDR3 DNA: TGTGCCAGCAGTCAAAGACAGACCACTGAAGCTTTCTTT
CDR3 protein: CASSQRQTTEAFF

V gene: TRBV2
J gene: TRBJ2-1
D gene: TRBD2
clone size: medium-sized
CDR3 DNA: TGTGCCAGCAATAGCGGGGAATCCTACAATGAGCAGTTCTTC
CDR3 protein: CASNSGESYNEQFF

V gene: TRBV7-7
J gene: TRBJ2-6
D gene: TRBD1
clone size: many
CDR3 DNA: TGTGCTAGCAGCCCAATGGGACAGGGGGCATCTGGGGCCAACGTCCTGACTTTC
CDR3 protein: CASSPMGQGASGANVLTF

V gene: TRBV27
J gene: TRBJ1-1
D gene: TRBD1
clone size: many
CDR3 DNA: TGTGCCAGCAGTTCTTCCAGGGGGCCCGCTGAAGCTTTCTTT
CDR3 protein: CASSSSRGPAEAFF

V gene: TRBV12-3/TRBV12-4
J gene: TRBJ2-4
D gene: NA
clone size: many
CDR3 DNA: TGTGCCAGCAGTTTAGGGGCCAAAAACATTCAGTACTTC
CDR3 protein: CASSLGAKNIQYF

V gene: TRBV23-1
J gene: TRBJ2-6
D gene: NA
clone size: few
CDR3 DNA: TGCGCCAGCAGTCAAGTGTCCGATACGTACCGGGCCAACGTCCTGACTTTC
CDR3 protein: CASSQVSDTYRANVLTF

V gene: TRBV6-1
J gene: TRBJ1-5
D gene: TRBD1
clone size: NA
CDR3 DNA: TGTGCCAGCAGTCTAAAGTTGACAGGGAATCAGCCCCAGCATTTT
CDR3 protein: CASSLKLTGNQPQHF

V gene: TRBV4-1
J gene: TRBJ2-1
D gene: NA
clone size: many
CDR3 DNA: TGCGCCAGCAGCCAAGCCAGACTCCAGTTCTTC
CDR3 protein: CASSQARLQFF

V gene: TRBV12-3/TRBV12-4
J gene: TRBJ1-1
D gene: TRBD1
clone size: NA
CDR3 DNA: TGTGCCAGCAGCTCCTGGACAGGGCCGAACACTGAAGCTTTCTTT
CDR3 protein: CASSSWTGPNTEAFF

V gene: TRBV4-1
J gene: TRBJ1-4
D gene: NA
clone size: many
CDR3 DNA: TGCGCCAGCAGCCAAGAAGGGGCCTCAACTAATGAAAAACTGTTTTTT
CDR3 protein: CASSQEGASTNEKLFF

V gene: TRBV29-1
J gene: TRBJ2-7
D gene: NA
clone size: many
CDR3 DNA: TGCAGCGTTGAAGGCGACTTAAAGCCCGAGCAGTACTTC
CDR3 protein: CSVEGDLKPEQYF

V gene: TRBV7-3
J gene: TRBJ2-5
D gene: NA
clone size: many
CDR3 DNA: TGTGCCAGCAGCTTAAAATCGACGAATTGCGGCGGCATTCCATGGGGTACCCAGTACTTC
CDR3 protein: CASSLKSTNCGGIPWGTQYF

V gene: TRBV7-6
J gene: TRBJ2-7
D gene: NA
clone size: many
CDR3 DNA: TGTGCCAGCAGCCTAACTGGGACATTGGACTACGAGCAGTACTTC
CDR3 protein: CASSLTGTLDYEQYF

V gene: TRBV14
J gene: TRBJ2-5
D gene: TRBD2
clone size: many
CDR3 DNA: TGTGCCAGCAGCCATGGAGCGGGATCCCACGGGGAGACCCAGTACTTC
CDR3 protein: CASSHGAGSHGETQYF

V gene: TRBV11-3
J gene: TRBJ2-7
D gene: TRBD1
clone size: many
CDR3 DNA: TGTGCCAGCAGCACAGAACAGGGGTACTACTACGAGCAGTACTTC
CDR3 protein: CASSTEQGYYYEQYF

V gene: TRBV2
J gene: TRBJ2-5
D gene: TRBD1
clone size: many
CDR3 DNA: TGTGCCAGCACTTGGGACAGGAGGGAGACCCAGTACTTC
CDR3 protein: CASTWDRRETQYF

V gene: TRBV7-2
J gene: TRBJ2-5
D gene: TRBD2
clone size: NA
CDR3 DNA: TGTGCCAGCAGCCCGGGTGGTAGCGGGGGGGCCGTTGCGGAGACCCAGTACTTC
CDR3 protein: CASSPGGSGGAVAETQYF

V gene: TRBV29-1
J gene: TRBJ1-1
D gene: NA
clone size: NA
CDR3 DNA: TGCAGCGGGACGGTGCTTATGAACACTGAAGCTTTCTTT
CDR3 protein: CSGTVLMNTEAFF

V gene: TRBV27
J gene: TRBJ2-7
D gene: TRBD2
clone size: many
CDR3 DNA: TGTGCCAGCAGCCGGACTAGCGGGGCCTACGAGCAGTACTTC
CDR3 protein: CASSRTSGAYEQYF

V gene: TRBV24-1
J gene: TRBJ2-5
D gene: NA
clone size: many
CDR3 DNA: TGTGCCACCAGTGCGAGGCGACGGGGGGCCGAGACCCAGTACTTC
CDR3 protein: CATSARRRGAETQYF

V gene: TRBV10-3
J gene: TRBJ2-2
D gene: NA
clone size: many
CDR3 DNA: TGTGCCATCAGTGTCCACGACTCCGGGAACACCGGGGAGCTGTTTTTT
CDR3 protein: CAISVHDSGNTGELFF

V gene: TRBV5-1
J gene: TRBJ2-6
D gene: NA
clone size: many
CDR3 DNA: TGCGCCAGCAGCCCCAGCTGGATTAGGACAGTTGACTCTGGGGCCAACGTCCTGACTTTC
CDR3 protein: CASSPSWIRTVDSGANVLTF

V gene: TRBV7-9
J gene: TRBJ2-7
D gene: NA
clone size: NA
CDR3 DNA: TGTGCCAGCAGCTTTAGCAATCTTCACGAGCAGTACTTC
CDR3 protein: CASSFSNLHEQYF

V gene: TRBV20-1
J gene: TRBJ2-5
D gene: TRBD2
clone size: many
CDR3 DNA: TGCAGTGCCCCTAAGGCGGGGGAAATCCAAGAGACCCAGTACTTC
CDR3 protein: CSAPKAGEIQETQYF